One sample yielded the 24 T cell receptor beta chains listed below, sequenced in a study of CD8+ T cells in alopecia areata. RNA extraction and reverse transcription yielded cDNA as sequencing template. Only in-frame clones appear in the TCRdb table, and some are missing; sequencing was by immunoSEQ multiplex PCR. The table lists 150,000 to 200,000 clones, roughly 60% of them singletons, with about 0.94% in the top ten. The sample's treatment: oral pan-JAK inhibitor, 5-10 mg twice daily. This specimen consisted of CD4+ T cells sorted from blood, obtained at week 24, from a patient treated with tofacitinib. The receptors here all came from a human donor with alopecia areata.

V gene TRBV11-2 combines with J gene TRBJ1-1; no definite D call. The V gene's germline CDR1 is SGHAT and CDR2 FQNNGV. CDR3 length equals 14 residues. V was clipped by 2 bases and J by 4 bases, with 11 bases between them. The CDR3 is CASSLKAAGTEAFF. CDR3 sequence (DNA): TGTGCCAGCAGCTTAAAGGCGGCTGGCACTGAAGCTTTCTTT.

A few counts support this clone. The chain links TRBV14 to TRBJ2-5; D perhaps matches TRBD1 (5 bases). The CDR3 is made up of 13 amino acids. In germline, CDR1 is SGHDN, CDR2 FVKESK. With 7 bases removed from V and 5 bases from J, the gap between germline ends came to 14 bases. In DNA form, the CDR3 reads TGTGCCAGCAACCAGGGATTTACCGAGACCCAGTACTTC. Translation gives CASNQGFTETQYF.

This clone was seen more than once but under ten times. The CDR3 protein is CASSVDAGGSYEQYF. The CDR3 DNA reads as TGTGCCAGCAGCGTAGATGCGGGGGGGTCTTACGAGCAGTACTTC. The rearrangement links TRBV9 to TRBJ2-7, with 9 bases fitting TRBD2. V lost 0 bases to trimming and J lost 4 bases; unmatched junction nucleotides: 5. This CDR3 spans 15 amino acids. Germline CDR1 and CDR2: SGDLS and YYNGEE.

The chain employs TRBV7-8 and TRBJ1-1; TRBD1 is a possible D gene (5 bases). The CDR3 is 14 residues long. Germline assignment: CDR1 SGHVS and CDR2 FQNEAQ. The germline V and J ends were trimmed by 5 bases and 3 bases, with 13 bases remaining between them. CDR3 in DNA: TGTGCCAGCAGCCCACGTTGGGGGGACACTGAAGCTTTCTTT. This codes for CASSPRWGDTEAFF.

V gene TRBV27 combines with J gene TRBJ2-2, with a weak D call TRBD1 (5 bases). There are 12 residues in the CDR3. From germline, CDR1 is MNHEY and CDR2 SMNVEV (reference sequence). The V end was cut by 6 bases, the J end by 8 bases, with 10 bases between. The CDR3 DNA sequence: TGTGCCAGCAGAATCAGGGATGGGGAGCTGTTTTTT. It is translated as CASRIRDGELFF.

The V gene is TRBV6-5, the J gene TRBJ2-7; no reliable D call. The CDR3 runs 15 residues. The V gene lost 0 bases and the J gene lost 0 bases, with 9 bases spanning the gap. In germline, CDR1 is MNHEY, CDR2 SVGAGI. The CDR3: CASSYSMGISYEQYF. As DNA, the CDR3 is TGTGCCAGCAGTTACTCAATGGGGATCTCCTACGAGCAGTACTTC.

The genes are TRBV28 and TRBJ2-3; the match to TRBD2 covers 10 bases. The CDR3 covers 17 residues. V lost 5 bases, J lost 4 bases, and 12 bases stayed unmatched. CDR1 MDHEN and CDR2 SYDVKM come from the germline V gene. The chain's CDR3 is CASSPSGSGGRADTQYF. The CDR3 DNA is TGTGCCAGCAGTCCCTCGGGTAGCGGGGGGAGGGCAGATACGCAGTATTTT.

CDR3: CASSQDRTSVYYEQYF. CDR3 bases: TGCGCCAGCAGCCAAGATCGGACTAGCGTGTACTACGAGCAGTACTTC. The chain employs TRBV4-3 and TRBJ2-7, with 9 bases matching TRBD2. Germline V CDR1 and CDR2: LGHNA, YSLEER. V lost 0 bases to trimming and J lost 3 bases; unmatched junction nucleotides: 6. The CDR3 has 16 residues.

The genes are TRBV27 and TRBJ1-2; 8 bases line up with TRBD1. CDR1 and CDR2 (germline): MNHEY, SMNVEV (reference sequence). This CDR3 has 17 residues. V shed 4 bases, J shed 0 bases, and the junction held 10 bases outside the gene matches. CDR3 coding DNA: TGTGCCAGCAGTTCGGACAGGGCTGAATCAGCTAACTATGGCTACACCTTC. It yields the protein CASSSDRAESANYGYTF.

This clone was found a few times. This chain connects TRBV11-2 to TRBJ2-3; no definite D call. In germline, CDR1 is SGHAT, CDR2 FQNNGV. The CDR3 spans 14 residues. V dropped 0 bases and J dropped 3 bases, with 7 bases sitting between them. CDR3 sequence reads: CASSLDRPTDTQYF. Written as DNA, the CDR3 is TGTGCCAGCAGCTTAGATCGGCCAACAGATACGCAGTATTTT.

This clone was detected only once. The genes are TRBV5-1 and TRBJ1-1; no definite D call. Germline V CDR1 and CDR2: SGHRS, YFSETQ. CDR3 length equals 14 residues. Trimming removed 0 bases from V and 1 base from J, with 7 bases in between. In nucleotides, the CDR3 is TGCGCCAGCAGCTTGGAAACCCCGAACACTGAAGCTTTCTTT. Translating it yields CASSLETPNTEAFF. The full variable domain, in which reference TRBV5-1 and TRBJ1-1 provide the parts outside the CDR3, is KAGVTQTPRYLIKTRGQQVTLSCSPISGHRSVSWYQQTPGQGLQFLFEYFSETQRNKGNFPGRFSGRQFSNSRSEMNVSTLELGDSALYLCASSLETPNTEAFFGQGTRLTVV.

There are a few counts of this clone. The V gene is TRBV29-1, the J gene TRBJ2-2; TRBD1 agrees at 9 bases. V lost 6 bases and J lost 5; bases outside the gene matches: 4. This CDR3 spans 13 amino acids. Per germline, CDR1 SQVTM and CDR2 ANQGSEA. Here the CDR3 DNA reads TGCAGCGTACAGGGGGCTGTAACCGGGGAGCTGTTTTTT. Protein: CSVQGAVTGELFF.

This sequence joins TRBV29-1 and TRBJ1-1; 9 bases fit TRBD1. Unmatched junction bases numbered 5, after V lost 6 bases and J lost 3 bases. The CDR3 covers 13 residues. CDR1 is SQVTM, CDR2 ANQGSEA, per germline. CDR3 sequence: CSVDRDRDTEAFF. The CDR3, as DNA: TGCAGCGTCGACCGGGACAGGGACACTGAAGCTTTCTTT.

The chain uses TRBV6-6 and TRBJ2-5, with D possibly TRBD2 on 5 matching bases. The germline V gene has CDR1 MNHNY and CDR2 SVGAGI (reference sequence). The CDR3 is made up of 14 amino acids. V was shortened by 6 bases and J by 7 bases, with 18 bases between the two germline ends. The CDR3 loop is CASSPLVMAGTQYF. The CDR3 DNA reads TGTGCCAGCAGCCCTTTAGTAATGGCGGGGACCCAGTACTTC.

This chain links TRBV11-3 with TRBJ1-4; a possible D gene is TRBD1 (5 bases). This CDR3 contains 14 residues. Germline V gene data show CDR1 as SGHNT and CDR2 as YENEEA. The V gene lost 5 bases and the J gene lost 8 bases, with 15 bases spanning the gap. The CDR3 here is CASSPGPVGEKLFF. The CDR3 DNA sequence: TGTGCCAGCAGCCCAGGGCCCGTCGGGGAAAAACTGTTTTTT.

This chain connects TRBV5-6 to TRBJ2-2; no reliable D call. The CDR3 is 13 residues long. V was clipped by 0 bases and J by 6 bases, with 6 bases between them. CDR1 and CDR2 (germline): SGHDT, YYEEEE. The CDR3 DNA sequence: TGTGCCAGCAGCTTGGTCGTTGCCGGGGAGCTGTTTTTT. Translation gives CASSLVVAGELFF.

This sequence joins TRBV29-1 and TRBJ1-1, with D maybe TRBD1 (5 bases). The CDR3 runs to 13 residues. V was pared by 1 base and J by 1 base, with 7 bases between. In germline, CDR1 is SQVTM, CDR2 ANQGSEA. The CDR3 here is CSVEVGQNTEAFF. The CDR3 coding sequence is TGCAGCGTTGAAGTCGGACAGAACACTGAAGCTTTCTTT.

The chain joins TRBV30 to TRBJ1-6; D may be TRBD1 (6 bases). CDR3 length equals 17 residues. Germline CDR1 GTSNPN, CDR2 SVGIG (reference sequence). V lost 2 bases to trimming and J lost 6 bases, with 20 bases between them. The CDR3 sequence is CAWSSGTGWGINSPLHF. Here the CDR3 DNA reads TGTGCCTGGAGTAGCGGAACAGGGTGGGGGATTAATTCACCCCTCCACTTT.

This chain links TRBV29-1 with TRBJ1-2, with D possibly matching TRBD1 (5 bases). The CDR3 extends over 10 amino acids. Trimming took off 7 bases at V and 8 bases at J, with 11 bases between the two ends. Germline CDR1 and CDR2: SQVTM and ANQGSEA. The CDR3, as DNA: TGCAGCGGGGGCGAGGCGGGCTACACCTTC. It encodes CSGGEAGYTF.

This clone was seen a handful of times. The rearrangement links TRBV29-1 to TRBJ2-7; unclear D gene. The V gene's germline CDR1 is SQVTM and CDR2 ANQGSEA. Deletions cut 3 bases from V and 5 bases from J, with 11 bases between. CDR3 length equals 12 residues. The CDR3 reads CSVEVTGNEQYF. The CDR3 nucleotides read TGCAGCGTTGAGGTTACGGGTAACGAGCAGTACTTC.

The rearrangement joins TRBV30 to TRBJ2-1, with D tentatively TRBD1 or TRBD2 (6 bases each). The CDR3 is 15 amino acids. In germline, CDR1 is GTSNPN, CDR2 SVGIG (reference sequence). V lost 2 bases to trimming and J lost 9 bases, with 20 bases between them. The CDR3 is CAWSSQGGSRSEQFF. In nucleotides, the CDR3 is TGTGCCTGGAGTTCACAGGGAGGCTCGCGGAGTGAGCAGTTCTTC.

The V call is TRBV19, the J call TRBJ1-1; D ambiguous. Trimming removed 3 bases from V and 1 base from J, with 9 bases in between. CDR1 is LNHDA and CDR2 is SQIVND in the germline V gene (reference sequence). The CDR3 is 14 residues long. The CDR3 sequence: CASSISSKNTEAFF. In nucleotides, the CDR3 is TGTGCCAGTAGTATCTCTTCCAAGAACACTGAAGCTTTCTTT.

The rearrangement links TRBV4-3 to TRBJ2-1, with a tentative D call TRBD1 (6 bases). The CDR3 runs 14 residues. Trimming pared 1 base from V and 10 bases from J, leaving 14 bases between. Germline V lookup: CDR1 LGHNA, CDR2 YSLEER. The CDR3 nucleotides are TGCGCCAGCAGCCAAGTTGTATCACAGGGCGAGCAGTTCTTC. It codes for CASSQVVSQGEQFF.

This chain links TRBV7-8 with TRBJ1-4, with a possible D match to TRBD1 (5 bases). Trimming pared 3 bases from V and 8 bases from J, leaving 10 bases between. The germline CDR1 and CDR2 sequences are SGHVS and FQNEAQ. The CDR3 extends over 13 amino acids. The CDR3 region has the DNA TGTGCCAGCAGCTTCGACAGTTGGGAAAAACTGTTTTTT. Translation: CASSFDSWEKLFF. Looking up the rest from reference TRBV7-8 and TRBJ1-4 gives the full variable domain: GAGVSQSPRYKVAKRGQDVALRCDPISGHVSLFWYQQALGQGPEFLTYFQNEAQLDKSGLPSDRFFAERPEGSVSTLKIQRTQQEDSAVYLCASSFDSWEKLFFGSGTQLSVL.